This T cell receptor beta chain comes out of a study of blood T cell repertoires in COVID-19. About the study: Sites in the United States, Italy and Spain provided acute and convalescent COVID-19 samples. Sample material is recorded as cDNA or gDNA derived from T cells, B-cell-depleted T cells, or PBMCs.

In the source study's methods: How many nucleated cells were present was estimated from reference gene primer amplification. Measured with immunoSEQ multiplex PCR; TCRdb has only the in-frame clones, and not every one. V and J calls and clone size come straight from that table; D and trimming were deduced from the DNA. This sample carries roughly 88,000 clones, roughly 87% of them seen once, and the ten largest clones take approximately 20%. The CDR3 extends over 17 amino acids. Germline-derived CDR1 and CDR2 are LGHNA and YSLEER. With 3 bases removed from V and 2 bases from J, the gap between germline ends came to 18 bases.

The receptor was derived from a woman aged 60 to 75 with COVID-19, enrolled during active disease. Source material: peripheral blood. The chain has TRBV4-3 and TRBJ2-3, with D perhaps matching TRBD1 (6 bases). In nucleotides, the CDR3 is TGCGCCAGCAGCCAGGAAACCGGGACACTTTCCACAGATACGCAGTATTTT. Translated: CASSQETGTLSTDTQYF.